The clone carrying this TCR beta chain was counted ten times or more. TCRdb re-derived calls from the 5' RACE reads in MiXCR, one entry per CDR3 protein. In the table there are approximately 26,000 distinct CDR3 sequences, roughly 4.5% of which are singletons. The data originate from a study of T cells after yellow fever vaccination. Losses at the gene ends were 3 bases for V and 3 bases for J; bases not matched to a gene: 4. The CDR3 runs 15 residues. CDR1 and CDR2 (germline): SGHVS, FNYEAQ. Sample: PBMCs, either bulk or a sorted T-cell subset (CD4+, CD8+, memory, or dextramer-sorted; not recorded which), taken on the day of the yellow fever booster vaccination. This TCR was sampled from a man younger than 35 who received the YFV17D yellow fever vaccine. J is TRBJ2-2 and V is TRBV7-6; 7 bases map to TRBD2. The CDR3 DNA is TGTGCCAGCAGCTTGGGGGGGTTTTACACCGGGGAGCTGTTTTTT. This sequence encodes CASSLGGFYTGELFF. Using reference TRBV7-6 and TRBJ2-2 for the parts outside the CDR3, the full variable domain is GAGVSQSPRYKVTKRGQDVALRCDPISGHVSLYWYRQALGQGPEFLTYFNYEAQQDKSGLPNDRFSAERPEGSISTLTIQRTEQRDSAMYRCASSLGGFYTGELFFGEGSRLTVL.